This entry lists 24 T cell receptor beta chains sequenced from one sample in a study of blood T cell repertoires in COVID-19. The method was immunoSEQ multiplex PCR; TCRdb's version includes in-frame clones alone and lacks a portion of them. This sample has roughly 150,000 clones, with more than 65% found just once. Material: peripheral blood. These receptors all come from a woman at least 80 years old with active or convalescent COVID-19.

This clone was counted a few times. As DNA, the CDR3 is TGTGCCATCAGTGAGAACGAGGACTATGGCTACACCTTC. As protein: CAISENEDYGYTF. This rearrangement joins TRBV10-3 to TRBJ1-2, with D hard to call. V lost 2 bases and J lost 3, with 7 bases in between. This CDR3 spans 13 amino acids. Germline values: CDR1 ENHRY, CDR2 SYGVKD.

J is TRBJ2-7 and V is TRBV5-4; D call uncertain. CDR3 length: 13 amino acids. Germline-derived CDR1 and CDR2 are SGHNT and YYREEE (reference sequence). Trimming took 0 bases from V and 5 from J, leaving 9 bases between them. Here the CDR3 DNA reads TGTGCCAGCAGCTTGGTACCAGAGGACGAGCAGTACTTC. It translates to CASSLVPEDEQYF.

V is TRBV27 and J is TRBJ1-2; unclear D gene. V shed 5 bases and J shed 7 bases, with 14 bases lying between them. Germline V CDR1 and CDR2: MNHEY, SMNVEV (reference sequence). CDR3 length: 13 residues. The CDR3 protein is CASSPTPGGGYTF. CDR3 bases: TGTGCCAGCAGTCCTACCCCGGGTGGTGGCTACACCTTC.

The chain joins TRBV10-3 to TRBJ1-6; D is perhaps TRBD1 (5 bases). Germline CDR1 is ENHRY and CDR2 is SYGVKD. The CDR3 runs to 14 residues. The ends were cut back, 2 bases at V and 5 bases at J, with 7 bases in the middle. The CDR3, as DNA: TGTGCCATCAGTGAGGGGGCAAATAATTCACCCCTCCACTTT. Encoded protein: CAISEGANNSPLHF.

This sequence joins TRBV18 and TRBJ1-5, with D perhaps TRBD1 (5 bases). Germline V CDR1 and CDR2: KGHSH, LQKENI. The CDR3 is 15 amino acids. Trimming stripped 6 bases from V and 4 bases from J, with 16 bases between. CDR3 loop: CASSDRVQVNQPQHF. The CDR3 DNA reads TGTGCCAGCTCCGACCGGGTACAGGTAAATCAGCCCCAGCATTTT.

V is TRBV28 and J is TRBJ2-7, with D perhaps matching TRBD2 (6 bases). V lost 2 bases, J lost 6 bases, and 11 bases lay in between. From germline, CDR1 is MDHEN and CDR2 SYDVKM. The CDR3 extends over 13 amino acids. The CDR3 is CASSLGRGREQYF. As DNA, the CDR3 is TGTGCCAGCAGTTTAGGGCGGGGACGCGAGCAGTACTTC.

This clone was counted only a few times. The chain carries TRBV6-7 and TRBJ1-3, with TRBD1 matching 9 bases. TRBV6-7 is flagged as an ORF with uncertain function. There are 15 residues in the CDR3. Trimming took 6 bases from V and 4 from J; bases not matched to a gene: 7. The CDR3 sequence is CASSCKQGAGNTIYF. The CDR3 nucleotides read TGTGCCAGCAGCTGTAAACAGGGGGCGGGAAACACCATATATTTT.

This sequence joins TRBV2 and TRBJ2-5; 10 bases match TRBD2. This CDR3 comprises 14 residues. The V gene's germline CDR1 is SNHLY and CDR2 FYNNEI. The V gene end was trimmed by 6 bases and the J gene end by 5 bases; junction bases not matched to a gene: 6. This chain's CDR3 is CASSGAGGPETQYF. In nucleotides, the CDR3 is TGTGCCAGCAGCGGAGCGGGAGGGCCGGAGACCCAGTACTTC.

The chain couples TRBV15 to TRBJ2-5, with D perhaps matching TRBD2 (5 bases). CDR3 size: 14 residues. The V end was cut by 6 bases, the J end by 1 base, with 12 bases between. Germline V gene lookup returns CDR1 LNHNV and CDR2 YYDKDF (reference sequence). The CDR3 DNA is TGTGCCACCAGGGGAGTAAAGACCCAAGAGACCCAGTACTTC. Its translation is CATRGVKTQETQYF.

The chain recombines TRBV10-2 with TRBJ1-1, with 9 bases matching TRBD1. The CDR3 consists of 15 residues. The germline gives CDR1 WSHSY, CDR2 SAAADI. J gave up 4 bases and V 3 bases, and 6 bases lay outside the gene matches. CDR3 bases: TGCGCCAGCAGTGACCCGGGACAGGGAAGCACTGAAGCTTTCTTT. Translation gives CASSDPGQGSTEAFF.

The rearrangement links TRBV3-1 (or the pseudogene TRBV3-2) to TRBJ2-3, with a possible D match to TRBD2 (6 bases). The V gene lost 4 bases and the J gene lost 9 bases, with 17 bases spanning the gap. The CDR3 is 14 residues long. Germline lookup yields CDR1 LGHDT and CDR2 YNNKEL (reference sequence). The CDR3 nucleotides are TGTGCCAGCAGCCCAGCGGGCGCCGCGGGGACGCAGTATTTT. It is translated as CASSPAGAAGTQYF.

V is TRBV5-4 and J is TRBJ1-5; 7 nucleotides match TRBD1. Germline-derived CDR1 and CDR2 are SGHNT and YYREEE (reference sequence). The CDR3 spans 16 residues. The trim removed 4 bases at V and 4 bases at J, leaving 11 bases unmatched. The CDR3 spells CASSRGPGQTNQPQHF. The CDR3 DNA reads as TGTGCCAGCAGCCGCGGGCCGGGACAGACAAATCAGCCCCAGCATTTT.

This clone appeared once. The genes are TRBV11-2 and TRBJ2-5; D possibly corresponds to TRBD1 (5 bases). This CDR3 is built from 14 residues. Germline CDR1 SGHAT, CDR2 FQNNGV. Trimming removed 5 bases from V and 2 bases from J, with 12 bases in between. The CDR3 loop is CASSATGSQETQYF. CDR3 coding DNA: TGTGCCAGCAGCGCCACAGGAAGTCAAGAGACCCAGTACTTC.

V and J are TRBV6-5 and TRBJ2-3; 7 bases line up with TRBD1. Germline-derived CDR1 and CDR2 are MNHEY and SVGAGI. This CDR3 spans 15 amino acids. Trimming at V came to 4 bases and at J to 0 bases, leaving 4 bases not matched to a gene. This CDR3 reads CASSLGTASTDTQYF. CDR3 nucleotide sequence: TGTGCCAGCAGTTTAGGGACAGCTAGCACAGATACGCAGTATTTT.

The chain employs TRBV28 and TRBJ1-5, with D possibly being TRBD1 (5 bases). Germline V gives CDR1 MDHEN, CDR2 SYDVKM. Deletions cut 3 bases from V and 6 bases from J, with 15 bases between. The CDR3 has 15 amino acids. The CDR3 loop reads CASSFLRGNGQPQHF. The CDR3, as DNA: TGTGCCAGCAGTTTCCTAAGGGGAAACGGTCAGCCCCAGCATTTT.

The J gene is TRBJ2-7, the V gene TRBV6-5; no firm D call. Trimming shortened V by 2 bases and J by 3 bases, and 2 bases separated the two germline ends. This CDR3 contains 11 residues. Looked up from germline, CDR1 is MNHEY and CDR2 is SVGAGI. CDR3 DNA: TGTGCCAGCAGTTACCTCTACGAGCAGTACTTC. Its protein product is CASSYLYEQYF.

In this sample, this clone turned up many times. The rearrangement uses TRBV10-2 and TRBJ2-7; 7 nucleotides align to TRBD1. This CDR3 contains 13 residues. Germline V CDR1 and CDR2: WSHSY, SAAADI. The junction had 3 bases not matched to a gene; V was cut back by 5 bases and J by 2 bases. The CDR3 bases are TGCGCCAGCAGTTGGGACAGTCCCTACGAGCAGTACTTC. Protein sequence: CASSWDSPYEQYF.

The J gene is TRBJ2-3, the V gene TRBV5-1; D not certain. Germline V gene sequence: CDR1 SGHRS, CDR2 YFSETQ. Trimming took 4 bases from V and 6 from J, leaving 9 bases between them. This CDR3 has 12 residues. The CDR3 is CASSVTMDTQYF. The CDR3 DNA sequence: TGCGCCAGCAGCGTGACAATGGATACGCAGTATTTT.

The CDR3 loop reads CASSTDRAPFWDLHF. The CDR3 DNA reads as TGTGCCAGTAGTACGGACAGGGCCCCCTTTTGGGACCTCCACTTT. The chain employs TRBV19 and TRBJ1-6; TRBD1 agrees at 8 bases. CDR1 and CDR2 (germline): LNHDA, SQIVND (reference sequence). The CDR3 covers 15 residues. Germline trimming cut 4 bases from V and 15 bases from J; bases unmatched to any gene: 14.

The chain is built from TRBV2 and TRBJ1-2; D is perhaps TRBD1 (5 bases). Trimming removed 4 bases from V and 4 bases from J, with 10 bases in between. CDR3 length: 13 residues. Germline CDR1 reads SNHLY; CDR2 reads FYNNEI. CDR3 DNA sequence: TGTGCCAGCAGTGCCAGGGCAGGCTATGGCTACACCTTC. Its translation: CASSARAGYGYTF.

The CDR3 is CASKIRQGWGQYF. The CDR3 nucleotides read TGTGCCAGCAAAATCAGACAGGGGTGGGGGCAGTACTTC. The genes are TRBV6-1 and TRBJ2-7; 8 bases agree with TRBD1. V was pared by 7 bases and J by 9 bases, with 11 bases of the junction left unmatched. Germline V CDR1 and CDR2: MNHNS, SASEGT. The CDR3 totals 13 residues.

V is TRBV2 and J is TRBJ2-2; D not certain. Trimming stripped 5 bases from V and 6 bases from J, with 13 bases between. This CDR3 contains 14 residues. Germline V lookup: CDR1 SNHLY, CDR2 FYNNEI. The DNA for the CDR3 is TGTGCCAGCAGTAGGTTACCCCTAGCCGGGGAGCTGTTTTTT. This encodes CASSRLPLAGELFF.

This clone was observed a few times. The rearrangement links TRBV19 to TRBJ1-3, with 7 bases lining up with TRBD1. This CDR3 comprises 14 residues. Per germline, CDR1 LNHDA and CDR2 SQIVND (reference sequence). V shed 4 bases and J 6 bases; nucleotides not matched to a gene: 6. CDR3 sequence: CASSRGQRLNTIYF. In DNA, the CDR3 is TGTGCCAGTAGTAGGGGACAGCGTTTAAACACCATATATTTT.

V is TRBV6-5 and J is TRBJ1-3, with a weak D call TRBD1 (5 bases). The germline gives CDR1 MNHEY, CDR2 SVGAGI. The CDR3 contains 12 residues. Trimming left V 6 bases short and J 2 bases short, with 5 bases between. The CDR3: CASRDTGNTIYF. CDR3 in DNA: TGTGCCAGCAGGGACACTGGAAACACCATATATTTT.